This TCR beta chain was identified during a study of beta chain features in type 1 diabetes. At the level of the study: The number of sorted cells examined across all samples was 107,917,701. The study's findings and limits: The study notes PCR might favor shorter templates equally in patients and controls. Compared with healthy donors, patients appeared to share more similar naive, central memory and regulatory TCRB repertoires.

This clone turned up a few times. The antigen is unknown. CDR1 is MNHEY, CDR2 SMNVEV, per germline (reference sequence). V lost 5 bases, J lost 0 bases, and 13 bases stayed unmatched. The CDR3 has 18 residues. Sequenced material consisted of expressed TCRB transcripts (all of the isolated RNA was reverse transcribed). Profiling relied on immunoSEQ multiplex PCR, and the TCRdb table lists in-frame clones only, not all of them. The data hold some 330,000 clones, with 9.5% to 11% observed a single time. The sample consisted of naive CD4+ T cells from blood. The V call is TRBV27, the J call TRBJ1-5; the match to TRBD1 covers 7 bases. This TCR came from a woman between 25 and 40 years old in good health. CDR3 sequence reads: CASSISRDRFYSNQPQHF. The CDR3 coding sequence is TGTGCCAGCAGTATAAGCCGGGACAGATTCTATAGCAATCAGCCCCAGCATTTT.